The sequence of this T cell receptor beta chain was determined in a study of blood T cell repertoires in COVID-19. Overall study context: Both acute and convalescent COVID-19 samples were obtained from the United States, Italy and Spain.

Trimming left V 3 bases short and J 8 bases short, with 19 bases between. This CDR3 comprises 15 residues. Per germline, CDR1 SEHNR and CDR2 FQNEAQ (reference sequence). Clones were read by immunoSEQ multiplex PCR, and TCRdb kept only the in-frame ones, dropping some. The sample includes 30,000 or so clones, around 89% of them seen just once. Sample: peripheral blood. The chain couples TRBV7-9 to TRBJ1-1; no definite D call. The clonotype comes from a human donor in a cohort sampled during active COVID-19. CDR3 residues: CASSFRSDGGGEAFF. The DNA for the CDR3 is TGTGCCAGCAGCTTCCGGAGTGATGGTGGAGGGGAAGCTTTCTTT.